The 18 T cell receptor beta chains listed next were all sequenced from one sample in a study of shared clonotypes between healthy human individuals. TCRdb keeps only in-frame clones here, not all; method: immunoSEQ multiplex PCR. The sample has roughly 2 million clones, approximately 95% seen once. Specimen: naive CD4+ T cells sorted from blood. Subset specified: CD45RA+ positively selected. The receptors shown here come from a man aged 18-30 years in good health.

This clone was detected only once. The J gene is TRBJ1-1, the V gene TRBV5-1; TRBD1 matches 7 bases. Germline CDR1 and CDR2: SGHRS and YFSETQ. The CDR3 length is 16 residues. J gave up 3 bases and V 4 bases, and 12 bases lay outside the gene matches. In nucleotides, the CDR3 is TGCGCCAGCAGCGGATACTCAGGGGGTGTGGACACTGAAGCTTTCTTT. Translating gives CASSGYSGGVDTEAFF. Full variable domain (outside the CDR3, taken from reference TRBV5-1 and TRBJ1-1): KAGVTQTPRYLIKTRGQQVTLSCSPISGHRSVSWYQQTPGQGLQFLFEYFSETQRNKGNFPGRFSGRQFSNSRSEMNVSTLELGDSALYLCASSGYSGGVDTEAFFGQGTRLTVV.

The V and J genes are TRBV6-6 and TRBJ2-7; D is unclear. V was pared by 8 bases and J by 2 bases, with 19 bases between. CDR3 length equals 15 residues. CDR1 and CDR2 (germline): MNHNY, SVGAGI (reference sequence). The CDR3: CASCPREIFAYEQYF. CDR3 in DNA: TGTGCCAGCTGTCCCCGCGAAATTTTCGCCTACGAGCAGTACTTC.

The genes are TRBV7-2 and TRBJ2-5, with 7 bases aligning to TRBD1. This CDR3 contains 14 residues. The J segment lost 4 bases and the V segment lost 5 bases, leaving 7 bases of the junction unmatched. Germline values: CDR1 SGHTA, CDR2 FQGNSA. The CDR3: CASSRQGLVETQYF. In nucleotides, the CDR3 is TGTGCCAGCAGCCGACAGGGTTTGGTAGAGACCCAGTACTTC.

This clone has only a few counts. The V call is TRBV10-3, the J call TRBJ1-2, with D possibly matching TRBD1 (6 bases). This CDR3 has 13 residues. CDR1 and CDR2 (germline): ENHRY, SYGVKD. V lost 7 bases, J lost 2 bases, and 11 bases lay in between. The CDR3 bases are TGTGCCATCAACCCAGGACAGAACTATGGCTACACCTTC. As protein: CAINPGQNYGYTF.

The V and J genes are TRBV7-3 and TRBJ1-5; no firm D call. The V gene lost 1 base and the J gene lost 8 bases, with 6 bases spanning the gap. This CDR3 comprises 12 residues. CDR1 is SGHTA and CDR2 is FQGTGA in the germline V gene. CDR3 loop: CASSLKIEPQHF. The CDR3 region has the DNA TGTGCCAGCAGCTTAAAGATCGAGCCCCAGCATTTT.

The chain joins TRBV25-1 to TRBJ1-4; the D is unclear. The CDR3 loop spans 15 amino acids. V gave up 7 bases and J gave up 3 bases, with 15 bases separating them. CDR1 is MGHDK and CDR2 is SYGVNS in the germline V gene. The DNA of the CDR3 is TGTGCCAGCACGGACCTTACAGAATCTAATGAAAAACTGTTTTTT. Translated, it gives CASTDLTESNEKLFF. Looking up the rest from reference TRBV25-1 and TRBJ1-4 gives the full variable domain: EADIYQTPRYLVIGTGKKITLECSQTMGHDKMYWYQQDPGMELHLIHYSYGVNSTEKGDLSSESTVSRIRTEHFPLTLESARPSHTSQYLCASTDLTESNEKLFFGSGTQLSVL.

This clone was seen just once. This sequence may be a read error, since a much larger clone differs from it by one base. Distinct nucleotide sequences in the sample also encode this CDR3. The chain has TRBV7-2 and TRBJ1-2; TRBD1 agrees at 7 bases. CDR3 length equals 12 residues. Germline CDR1 reads SGHTA; CDR2 reads FQGNSA. The V gene end was trimmed by 4 bases and the J gene end by 4 bases; junction bases not matched to a gene: 0. CDR3 sequence (DNA): TGTGCCAGCAGCTGGGACAGCTATGGCTACACCTTC. It yields the protein CASSWDSYGYTF.

The rearrangement links TRBV5-4 to TRBJ2-5; D is perhaps TRBD2 (7 bases). Germline V lookup: CDR1 SGHNT, CDR2 YYREEE (reference sequence). CDR3 length: 14 amino acids. Trimming left V 6 bases short and J 5 bases short, with 17 bases between. The CDR3 sequence: CASTRGARGETQYF. The CDR3 DNA follows: TGTGCCAGCACCCGGGGGGCTAGGGGCGAGACCCAGTACTTC.

The rearrangement uses TRBV19 and TRBJ2-2, with D possibly matching TRBD1 (6 bases). The V end was cut by 11 bases, the J end by 4 bases, with 20 bases between. Germline V gives CDR1 LNHDA, CDR2 SQIVND (reference sequence). The CDR3 spans 15 residues. CDR3 DNA: TGTGCCGCGGCCGGGACAATTCTAGGCACCGGGGAGCTGTTTTTT. Its translation: CAAAGTILGTGELFF.

The V call is TRBV28, the J call TRBJ1-5; 7 positions agree with TRBD1. The CDR3 contains 15 residues. V trimming: 6 bases; J trimming: 9 bases; junction bases outside the gene matches: 14. Germline CDR1 MDHEN, CDR2 SYDVKM. CDR3 DNA: TGTGCCAGCAGGGAAGTAGGGACAGCCACGGGGCCCCAGCATTTT. Its translation: CASREVGTATGPQHF.

The count of this clone is one. The chain couples TRBV6-1 to TRBJ2-7, with TRBD2 matching over 12 bases. The V gene end was trimmed by 6 bases and the J gene end by 2 bases; junction bases not matched to a gene: 5. This CDR3 region has 15 residues. Germline CDR1 is MNHNS and CDR2 is SASEGT. The CDR3 protein is CASSLGLAGPYEQYF. The CDR3 DNA sequence: TGTGCCAGCAGCCTCGGACTAGCGGGACCCTACGAGCAGTACTTC.

In nucleotides, the CDR3 is TGTGCCAGCAGCTTGAGGACAGCCTATAATTCACCCCTCCACTTT. Translation: CASSLRTAYNSPLHF. The V call is TRBV7-2, the J call TRBJ1-6; possibly TRBD1 for D (6 bases). Trimming removed 3 bases at V and 2 bases at J, with 8 bases between. CDR3 length: 15 amino acids. CDR1 and CDR2 from the germline V gene are SGHTA and FQGNSA.

The chain combines TRBV7-2 with TRBJ2-2; D perhaps matches TRBD2 (6 bases). There are 14 residues in the CDR3. Germline CDR1 SGHTA, CDR2 FQGNSA. V lost 8 bases and J lost 3, with 13 bases in between. Written as DNA, the CDR3 is TGTGCCAGCCGCGGACTACCCTACACCGGGGAGCTGTTTTTT. Translated: CASRGLPYTGELFF.

The chain combines TRBV9 with TRBJ1-6; D unclear. The CDR3 has 14 amino acids. The germline V gene encodes CDR1 SGDLS and CDR2 YYNGEE. The V gene lost 2 bases and the J gene lost 7 bases, with 10 bases spanning the gap. CDR3 amino acids: CASSVASLNSPLHF. The CDR3 region has the DNA TGTGCCAGCAGCGTCGCCTCTCTCAATTCACCCCTCCACTTT.

The CDR3 region is CATSRTGRYQPQHF. The CDR3 DNA is TGTGCCACCAGCAGAACTGGTCGTTACCAGCCCCAGCATTTT. The chain couples TRBV15 to TRBJ1-5; no definite D call. Germline values: CDR1 LNHNV, CDR2 YYDKDF (reference sequence). The V end was cut by 2 bases, the J end by 7 bases, with 12 bases between. CDR3 length: 14 amino acids. Variable domain in full (rest from reference TRBV15 and TRBJ1-5): DAMVIQNPRYQVTQFGKPVTLSCSQTLNHNVMYWYQQKSSQAPKLLFHYYDKDFNNEADTPDNFQSRRPNTSFCFLDIRSPGLGDTAMYLCATSRTGRYQPQHFGDGTRLSIL.

The genes are TRBV5-1 and TRBJ2-7; 9 positions match TRBD2. Germline CDR1 is SGHRS and CDR2 is YFSETQ. The CDR3 spans 14 residues. Losses at the gene ends were 3 bases for V and 13 bases for J; bases not matched to a gene: 14. CDR3 nucleotide sequence: TGCGCCAGCAGCTCCCGGGCGGGGGCTAGCGGGATTTACTTC. It is translated as CASSSRAGASGIYF.

V and J are TRBV5-4 and TRBJ2-1; 9 nucleotides line up with TRBD2. With 2 bases clipped from V and 4 bases from J, the junction kept 4 bases outside the gene matches. In germline, CDR1 is SGHNT, CDR2 YYREEE (reference sequence). The CDR3 has 15 residues. The CDR3 protein is CASSLGSGGYNEQFF. The CDR3 bases are TGTGCCAGCAGCTTAGGTAGCGGGGGATACAATGAGCAGTTCTTC.

The table lists this clone with a count of one. The CDR3 DNA follows: TGCGCCAGCAGTGGGGTCCTCCAAGAGACCCAGTACTTC. Its protein is CASSGVLQETQYF. The J gene is TRBJ2-5, the V gene TRBV5-1; D is uncertain. The CDR3 is 13 amino acids. CDR1 and CDR2 (germline): SGHRS, YFSETQ. Trimming left V 5 bases short and J 1 base short, with 9 bases between.